The source of this TCR beta chain is a study of prognosis after radiotherapy for stage I lung cancer. This clonotype counts as medium-sized (0.01 to 0.1%). Amplification of TCR beta CDR3 from genomic DNA used two-round multiplex PCR. During first-round PCR, primers specific to each TRBV and TRBJ gene were used. MiXCR, run by TCRdb on the multiplex PCR reads, gives a single entry per CDR3 protein. The sample lists around 18,000 distinct CDR3 sequences; 25% to 30% were seen once. This clonotype originated in a donor of 50 years or more with non-small cell lung cancer. The sample in question was PBMCs, obtained before or after stereotactic body radiation therapy (not recorded which).

CDR3 in amino acids: CASRDGTSPRDEQFF. CDR3 coding DNA: TGTGCCAGCAGAGATGGGACTAGCCCTAGGGATGAGCAGTTCTTC. This chain connects TRBV6-1 to TRBJ2-1; TRBD2 matches 9 bases. The CDR3 length is 15 residues. The V gene's germline CDR1 is MNHNS and CDR2 SASEGT. The V and J ends lost 6 bases and 8 bases, in that order; junction bases with no gene match: 11.